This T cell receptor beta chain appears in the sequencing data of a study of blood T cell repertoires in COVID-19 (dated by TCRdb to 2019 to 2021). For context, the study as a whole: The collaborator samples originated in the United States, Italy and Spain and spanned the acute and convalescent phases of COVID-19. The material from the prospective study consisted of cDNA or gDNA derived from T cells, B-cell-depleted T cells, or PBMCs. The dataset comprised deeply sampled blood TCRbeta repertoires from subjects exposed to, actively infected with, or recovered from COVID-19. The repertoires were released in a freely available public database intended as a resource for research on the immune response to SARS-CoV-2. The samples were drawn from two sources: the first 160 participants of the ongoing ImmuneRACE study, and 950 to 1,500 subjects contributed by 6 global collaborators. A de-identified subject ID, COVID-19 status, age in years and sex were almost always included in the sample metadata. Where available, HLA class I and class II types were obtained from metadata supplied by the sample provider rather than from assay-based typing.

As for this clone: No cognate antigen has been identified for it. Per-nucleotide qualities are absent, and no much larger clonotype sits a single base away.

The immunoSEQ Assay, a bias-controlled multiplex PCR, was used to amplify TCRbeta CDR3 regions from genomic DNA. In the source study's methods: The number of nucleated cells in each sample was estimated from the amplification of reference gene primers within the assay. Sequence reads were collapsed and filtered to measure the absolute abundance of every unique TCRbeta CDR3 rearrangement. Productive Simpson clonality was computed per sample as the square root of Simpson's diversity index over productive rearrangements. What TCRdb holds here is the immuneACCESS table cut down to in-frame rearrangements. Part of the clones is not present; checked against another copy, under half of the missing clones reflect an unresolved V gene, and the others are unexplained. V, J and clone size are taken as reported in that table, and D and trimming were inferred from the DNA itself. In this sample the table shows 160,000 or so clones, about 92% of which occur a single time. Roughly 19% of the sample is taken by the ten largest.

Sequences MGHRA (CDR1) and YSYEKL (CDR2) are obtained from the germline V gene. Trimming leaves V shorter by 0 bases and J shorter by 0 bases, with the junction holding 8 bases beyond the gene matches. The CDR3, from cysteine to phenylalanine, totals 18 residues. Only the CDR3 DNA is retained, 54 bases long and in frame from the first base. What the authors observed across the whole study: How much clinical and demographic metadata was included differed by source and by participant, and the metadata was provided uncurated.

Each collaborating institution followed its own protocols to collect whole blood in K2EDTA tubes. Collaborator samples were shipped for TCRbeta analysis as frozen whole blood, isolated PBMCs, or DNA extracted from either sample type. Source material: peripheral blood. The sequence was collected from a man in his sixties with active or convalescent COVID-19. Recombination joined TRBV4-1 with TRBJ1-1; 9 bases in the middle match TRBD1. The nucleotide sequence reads TGCGCCAGCAGCCAAGATTTTGGGACAGGGCCTATGAACACTGAAGCTTTCTTT. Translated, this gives CASSQDFGTGPMNTEAFF.